This passage covers 16 T cell receptor beta chains from one sample sequenced in a study of T-cell reconstitution after alpha-beta-depleted transplantation in children. Preparation of the TCRbeta library involved a method that used unique molecular identifiers. TCRdb re-called the PCR reads through MiXCR, storing one row per CDR3 protein. The table has 530,000 or so distinct CDR3 sequences, over 25% seen once; the top ten hold just over 35%. Sequencing used PBMCs, obtained before TCRalphabeta/CD19-depleted stem cell transplant. The receptor set was obtained from a boy under three years old with Wiskott-Aldrich syndrome, due to receive a stem cell transplant.

The rearrangement uses TRBV29-1 and TRBJ2-2; D is unclear. Deletions cut 5 bases from V and 0 bases from J, with 16 bases between. The CDR3 runs 16 residues. Germline V lookup: CDR1 SQVTM, CDR2 ANQGSEA. CDR3 sequence reads: CSVPKVTGANTGELFF. The CDR3 DNA reads as TGCAGCGTTCCAAAAGTGACCGGCGCGAACACCGGGGAGCTGTTTTTT.

This sequence joins TRBV14 and TRBJ1-1; D uncertain. CDR3 length equals 12 residues. Germline V gene data show CDR1 as SGHDN and CDR2 as FVKESK. V shed 2 bases and J shed 5 bases, with 6 bases lying between them. CDR3 amino acids: CASSQSRTEAFF. CDR3 sequence (DNA): TGTGCCAGCAGCCAATCGAGAACTGAAGCTTTCTTT.

In its sample, this clonotype was seen a few times. The chain uses TRBV5-1 and TRBJ2-5, with D unclear. The CDR3 runs to 13 residues. In germline, CDR1 is SGHRS, CDR2 YFSETQ. The V end lost 5 bases, the J end lost 5 bases, and 13 bases lay between the germline ends. DNA for the CDR3: TGCGCCAGCAGTGAGCAAGGGATCGAGACCCAGTACTTC. This encodes CASSEQGIETQYF.

The chain links TRBV5-1 to TRBJ2-1, with 13 nucleotides matching TRBD2. CDR1 and CDR2 from the germline V gene are SGHRS and YFSETQ. The CDR3 consists of 17 residues. With 4 bases clipped from V and 3 bases from J, the junction kept 7 bases outside the gene matches. The CDR3 nucleotides read TGCGCCAGCAGCCGGGGACTAGCGGGATCATTCTACAATGAGCAGTTCTTC. It specifies CASSRGLAGSFYNEQFF.

This chain connects TRBV10-3 to TRBJ2-2; 8 bases are shared with TRBD2. This CDR3 region has 15 residues. The V segment lost 5 bases and the J segment 2 bases; nucleotides outside the gene matches: 4. Germline V gene data show CDR1 as ENHRY and CDR2 as SYGVKD. CDR3 loop: CAISRTSGNTGELFF. In DNA, the CDR3 is TGTGCCATCAGTCGTACTAGCGGAAACACCGGGGAGCTGTTTTTT.

The genes are TRBV7-2 and TRBJ1-2; a weak D match, TRBD1 (5 bases). CDR3 length: 14 residues. The germline V gene has CDR1 SGHTA and CDR2 FQGNSA. Between the trimmed V and J ends, which lost 4 bases and 3 bases, there was a span of 12 bases. CDR3 nucleotide sequence: TGTGCCAGCAGCTCGGACACCTGGCACTATGGCTACACCTTC. Translation: CASSSDTWHYGYTF. The full variable domain, with the rest looked up from reference TRBV7-2 and TRBJ1-2, is GAGVSQSPSNKVTEKGKDVELRCDPISGHTALYWYRQSLGQGLEFLIYFQGNSAPDKSGLPSDRFSAERTGGSVSTLTIQRTQQEDSAVYLCASSSDTWHYGYTFGSGTRLTVV.

The chain links TRBV12-3 or TRBV12-4 to TRBJ2-7; D is ambiguous. V was trimmed by 2 bases and J by 5 bases, leaving 13 bases between them. The CDR3 runs to 14 residues. The CDR3 nucleotides read TGTGCCAGCAGTTTAAGGCAGGTGTTCGACGAGCAGTACTTC. Its translation: CASSLRQVFDEQYF.

This clonotype has more than one count but fewer than ten. The rearrangement uses TRBV20-1 and TRBJ2-1; D is perhaps TRBD2 (7 bases). V was clipped by 4 bases and J by 3 bases, with 13 bases between them. The CDR3 is 14 residues long. CDR1 is DFQATT and CDR2 is SNEGSKA in the germline V gene (reference sequence). CDR3 sequence reads: CSAKRGTIYNEQFF. The CDR3 DNA reads TGCAGTGCTAAGAGGGGGACTATCTACAATGAGCAGTTCTTC.

This sequence joins TRBV10-3 and TRBJ1-6; unclear D gene. There are 14 residues in the CDR3. V was clipped by 6 bases and J by 5 bases, with 11 bases between them. Germline values: CDR1 ENHRY, CDR2 SYGVKD. The CDR3 coding sequence is TGTGCCATCAGCGCGTCAGGAGATAATTCACCCCTCCACTTT. Its protein product is CAISASGDNSPLHF.

This clonotype came up a few times. This chain links TRBV29-1 with TRBJ2-1, with D maybe TRBD1 (5 bases). Germline V gives CDR1 SQVTM, CDR2 ANQGSEA. The CDR3 consists of 11 residues. Trimming removed 7 bases at V and 9 bases at J, with 13 bases between. CDR3: CSAKRGFEQFF. CDR3 in DNA: TGCAGCGCCAAAAGGGGTTTTGAGCAGTTCTTC.

There are a few counts of this clonotype. The chain carries TRBV29-1 and TRBJ2-1; no reliable D call. There are 11 residues in the CDR3. With 4 bases removed from V and 4 bases from J, the gap between germline ends came to 5 bases. In germline, CDR1 is SQVTM, CDR2 ANQGSEA. CDR3 in amino acids: CSVVLYNEQFF. The CDR3 DNA is TGCAGCGTTGTCTTGTACAATGAGCAGTTCTTC.

Concerning this clonotype: At one boundary the junction diverges from the germline segment, which might be a read error. This chain uses TRBV27 with TRBJ2-3; TRBD2 might be the D (5 bases). The CDR3 spans 13 residues. Germline V CDR1 and CDR2: MNHEY, SMNVEV (reference sequence). The DNA of the CDR3 is TGTGGCAGCAGTCCAGGACTTTTTGGTACGCAGTATTTT. This sequence encodes CGSSPGLFGTQYF.

The table lists this clonotype with a few counts. The chain joins TRBV10-2 to TRBJ2-5; no definite D call. The CDR3 totals 13 residues. V lost 3 bases to trimming and J lost 5 bases, with 10 bases between them. Germline V CDR1 and CDR2: WSHSY, SAAADI. CDR3 sequence reads: CASSDLTQETQYF. CDR3 DNA sequence: TGCGCCAGCAGTGATCTAACTCAGGAGACCCAGTACTTC.

This rearrangement joins TRBV9 to TRBJ2-1; tentatively, D is TRBD2 (5 bases). Per the germline V gene, CDR1 is SGDLS and CDR2 is YYNGEE. This CDR3 comprises 16 residues. V was pared by 4 bases and J by 4 bases, with 18 bases between. CDR3 nucleotide sequence: TGTGCCAGCAGCCCGGAGGAGAACCGGAGGTACAATGAGCAGTTCTTC. Amino acids: CASSPEENRRYNEQFF.

This chain links TRBV5-1 with TRBJ2-3; no clear D gene. CDR3 size: 14 residues. Germline CDR1 reads SGHRS; CDR2 reads YFSETQ. V lost 5 bases and J 5 bases, leaving 15 bases between the germline ends. The CDR3 region is CASRSRHTKDTQYF. The DNA of the CDR3 is TGCGCCAGCAGATCCAGACATACTAAAGATACGCAGTATTTT.

The genes are TRBV7-2 and TRBJ2-1, with TRBD2 matching 9 bases. J was trimmed by 8 bases and V by 7 bases; bases with no gene match: 15. The CDR3 extends over 16 amino acids. Germline CDR1 SGHTA, CDR2 FQGNSA. The CDR3, as DNA: TGTGCCAGCACCATAACCCTAGCGGGAAGGGGGGATGAGCAGTTCTTC. Translation: CASTITLAGRGDEQFF.